A selection of T cell receptor beta chains follows, all from one sample in a study of T cell changes during pregnancy in multiple sclerosis. Measured with immunoSEQ multiplex PCR; TCRdb has only the in-frame clones, and not every one. The profile shows more than 35,000 clones, 89% of them singletons. The sample in question was CD8+ T cells from peripheral blood mononuclear cells, obtained in the third trimester of pregnancy. These receptors came from a female donor with multiple sclerosis, enrolled in a pregnancy study. CDR3s include the opening cysteine and the closing phenylalanine or tryptophan. A D gene is named only where the DNA matches it firmly. Clone size is stated in some rows and not others, as once, few, many or a class when expanded.

d_gene: .
v_gene: TRBV10-2
abundance: .
j_gene: TRBJ2-1
CDR3aa: CASSASGQTPSYNEQFF
CDR3nt: TGCGCCAGCAGTGCAAGCGGGCAGACCCCCTCCTACAATGAGCAGTTCTTC

d_gene: TRBD2
v_gene: TRBV11-1
abundance: .
j_gene: TRBJ2-5
CDR3aa: CASSFNSGGKETQYF
CDR3nt: TGTGCCAGCAGCTTTAATAGCGGGGGGAAAGAGACCCAGTACTTC

d_gene: .
v_gene: TRBV5-6
abundance: .
j_gene: TRBJ1-5
CDR3aa: CASSLSGPGNQPQHF
CDR3nt: TGTGCCAGCAGCTTGTCAGGTCCGGGGAATCAGCCCCAGCATTTT

d_gene: .
v_gene: TRBV12-5
abundance: .
j_gene: TRBJ1-2
CDR3aa: CASGLTEPQQGGYTF
CDR3nt: TGTGCTAGTGGTTTGACAGAACCTCAGCAGGGCGGCTACACCTTC

d_gene: .
v_gene: TRBV5-1
abundance: .
j_gene: TRBJ1-1
CDR3aa: CASSFSPGADEAFF
CDR3nt: TGCGCCAGCAGCTTTAGCCCAGGGGCCGACGAAGCTTTCTTT

d_gene: .
v_gene: TRBV12-5
abundance: .
j_gene: TRBJ2-7
CDR3aa: CASGSTANYEQYF
CDR3nt: TGTGCTAGTGGCTCGACAGCGAACTACGAGCAGTACTTC

d_gene: TRBD1
v_gene: TRBV11-1
abundance: .
j_gene: TRBJ1-5
CDR3aa: CASSPRDREKNQPQHF
CDR3nt: TGTGCCAGCAGCCCAAGGGACAGGGAGAAAAATCAGCCCCAGCATTTT

d_gene: TRBD2
v_gene: TRBV2
abundance: .
j_gene: TRBJ2-7
CDR3aa: CASPREQRGPLEQYF
CDR3nt: TGTGCCAGCCCCCGGGAACAGCGGGGGCCGCTCGAGCAGTACTTC

d_gene: .
v_gene: TRBV19
abundance: .
j_gene: TRBJ2-6
CDR3aa: CASSASQSRANVLTF
CDR3nt: TGTGCCAGTAGTGCATCACAAAGTCGGGCCAACGTCCTGACTTTC

d_gene: .
v_gene: TRBV4-1
abundance: .
j_gene: TRBJ1-1
CDR3aa: CASSQDGANTEAFF
CDR3nt: TGCGCCAGCAGCCAAGATGGGGCAAACACTGAAGCTTTCTTT

d_gene: TRBD1
v_gene: TRBV30
abundance: .
j_gene: TRBJ1-2
CDR3aa: CAWSKGQRKHINYGYTF
CDR3nt: TGTGCCTGGAGTAAGGGACAGCGAAAACATATCAACTATGGCTACACCTTC

d_gene: TRBD2
v_gene: TRBV27
abundance: .
j_gene: TRBJ2-2
CDR3aa: CASQLALGSAGELFF
CDR3nt: TGTGCCAGCCAACTAGCGTTAGGTTCCGCCGGGGAGCTGTTTTTT

d_gene: .
v_gene: TRBV29-1
abundance: once
j_gene: TRBJ2-7
CDR3aa: CSAKDRYEQYF
CDR3nt: TGCAGCGCCAAGGACAGATACGAGCAGTACTTC

d_gene: TRBD1
v_gene: TRBV5-1
abundance: .
j_gene: TRBJ1-4
CDR3aa: CASSALTGTGSTDGGEKLFF
CDR3nt: TGCGCCAGCAGCGCACTCACCGGGACAGGGTCGACAGACGGTGGTGAAAAACTGTTTTTT

d_gene: TRBD1
v_gene: TRBV27
abundance: .
j_gene: TRBJ1-2
CDR3aa: CASSLSGQPYLDYGYTF
CDR3nt: TGTGCCAGCAGTTTATCGGGACAGCCCTACCTTGACTATGGCTACACCTTC

d_gene: TRBD1
v_gene: TRBV9
abundance: .
j_gene: TRBJ2-2
CDR3aa: CASSVDLTGGTTGELFF
CDR3nt: TGTGCCAGCAGCGTAGATTTGACAGGGGGTACCACCGGGGAGCTGTTTTTT

d_gene: TRBD1
v_gene: TRBV5-1
abundance: .
j_gene: TRBJ1-1
CDR3aa: CASSLAGTGGMNTEAFF
CDR3nt: TGCGCCAGCAGCTTGGCCGGGACAGGGGGGATGAACACTGAAGCTTTCTTT

d_gene: TRBD2
v_gene: TRBV9
abundance: .
j_gene: TRBJ2-7
CDR3aa: CASGQGAGAYEQYF
CDR3nt: TGTGCCAGTGGCCAAGGGGCGGGGGCCTACGAGCAGTACTTC

d_gene: TRBD1
v_gene: TRBV18
abundance: .
j_gene: TRBJ2-2
CDR3aa: CASSPPGTGNTGELFF
CDR3nt: TGTGCCAGCTCACCACCGGGGACAGGGAACACCGGGGAGCTGTTTTTT

d_gene: TRBD2
v_gene: TRBV6-5
abundance: .
j_gene: TRBJ2-1
CDR3aa: CASRGLAAYNEQFF
CDR3nt: TGTGCCAGCAGGGGACTAGCGGCCTACAATGAGCAGTTCTTC

d_gene: .
v_gene: TRBV9
abundance: .
j_gene: TRBJ2-5
CDR3aa: CASSVANERETQYF
CDR3nt: TGTGCCAGCAGCGTAGCTAATGAGCGAGAGACCCAGTACTTC

d_gene: TRBD2
v_gene: TRBV4-3
abundance: once
j_gene: TRBJ2-3
CDR3aa: CASSYSGGNTDTQYF
CDR3nt: TGCGCCAGCAGTTATAGCGGGGGGAACACAGATACGCAGTATTTT

d_gene: .
v_gene: TRBV4-3
abundance: .
j_gene: TRBJ2-7
CDR3aa: CASSQSRFPGFSYEQYF
CDR3nt: TGCGCCAGCAGCCAAAGTCGTTTCCCCGGGTTCTCCTACGAGCAGTACTTC

d_gene: TRBD2
v_gene: TRBV7-6
abundance: .
j_gene: TRBJ2-3
CDR3aa: CASSATSGGAPDTQYF
CDR3nt: TGTGCCAGCAGCGCCACTAGCGGGGGGGCCCCAGATACGCAGTATTTT

d_gene: .
v_gene: TRBV10-3
abundance: .
j_gene: TRBJ2-7
CDR3aa: CAISESGQGEQYF
CDR3nt: TGTGCCATCAGTGAGTCTGGGCAGGGCGAGCAGTACTTC

d_gene: TRBD2
v_gene: TRBV7-9
abundance: .
j_gene: TRBJ2-1
CDR3aa: CASSSVAGASYNEQFF
CDR3nt: TGTGCCAGCAGCTCAGTAGCGGGAGCCTCCTACAATGAGCAGTTCTTC

d_gene: .
v_gene: TRBV11-2
abundance: .
j_gene: TRBJ2-7
CDR3aa: CASSPAAGAHEQYF
CDR3nt: TGTGCCAGCAGCCCAGCAGCAGGTGCCCACGAGCAGTACTTC

d_gene: .
v_gene: TRBV13
abundance: .
j_gene: TRBJ2-1
CDR3aa: CASLGAFSSYNEQFF
CDR3nt: TGTGCCAGCCTAGGAGCGTTTAGCTCCTACAATGAGCAGTTCTTC

d_gene: .
v_gene: TRBV6-1
abundance: .
j_gene: TRBJ2-1
CDR3aa: CASSEAWSAGADYNEQFF
CDR3nt: TGTGCCAGCAGTGAAGCGTGGTCGGCGGGGGCAGATTACAATGAGCAGTTCTTC

d_gene: TRBD1
v_gene: TRBV10-2
abundance: .
j_gene: TRBJ1-1
CDR3aa: CASSESRTGNTEAFF
CDR3nt: TGCGCCAGCAGTGAGTCGAGGACAGGGAACACTGAAGCTTTCTTT

d_gene: TRBD1
v_gene: TRBV11-2
abundance: .
j_gene: TRBJ2-7
CDR3aa: CASSQTGEGPYEQYF
CDR3nt: TGTGCCAGCAGCCAGACAGGGGAAGGCCCCTACGAGCAGTACTTC

d_gene: .
v_gene: TRBV7-9
abundance: .
j_gene: TRBJ2-7
CDR3aa: CASSPLMGQQYF
CDR3nt: TGTGCCAGCAGCCCCCTGATGGGCCAGCAGTACTTC

d_gene: .
v_gene: TRBV7-7
abundance: .
j_gene: TRBJ2-5
CDR3aa: CASSTNAGQVETQYF
CDR3nt: TGTGCCAGCAGCACCAACGCGGGGCAGGTTGAGACCCAGTACTTC

d_gene: .
v_gene: TRBV6-6
abundance: .
j_gene: TRBJ1-6
CDR3aa: CASSPSAGEDSPLHF
CDR3nt: TGTGCCAGCAGTCCCTCGGCAGGGGAAGATTCACCCCTCCACTTT

d_gene: TRBD2
v_gene: TRBV9
abundance: .
j_gene: TRBJ2-2
CDR3aa: CASSARTSGGPVSGELFF
CDR3nt: TGTGCCAGCAGCGCCCGTACTAGCGGGGGGCCGGTCAGCGGGGAGCTGTTTTTT

d_gene: TRBD1
v_gene: TRBV29-1
abundance: .
j_gene: TRBJ1-2
CDR3aa: CSFWTGGDYGYTF
CDR3nt: TGCAGCTTCTGGACAGGGGGCGACTATGGCTACACCTTC

d_gene: TRBD1
v_gene: TRBV4-3
abundance: .
j_gene: TRBJ2-1
CDR3aa: CASSPTTLRTGEYNEQFF
CDR3nt: TGCGCCAGCAGCCCAACGACACTTAGGACAGGGGAATACAATGAGCAGTTCTTC

d_gene: TRBD2
v_gene: TRBV7-9
abundance: .
j_gene: TRBJ2-1
CDR3aa: CASSFGLVYEQFF
CDR3nt: TGTGCCAGCAGCTTCGGACTAGTCTATGAGCAGTTCTTC

d_gene: .
v_gene: TRBV11-2
abundance: .
j_gene: TRBJ1-1
CDR3aa: CASSFTGTEAFF
CDR3nt: TGTGCCAGCAGCTTTACAGGGACTGAAGCTTTCTTT

d_gene: .
v_gene: TRBV7-3
abundance: .
j_gene: TRBJ1-5
CDR3aa: CASSLSPNQPQHF
CDR3nt: TGTGCCAGCAGCTTGTCCCCTAATCAGCCCCAGCATTTT

d_gene: .
v_gene: TRBV4-3
abundance: .
j_gene: TRBJ2-1
CDR3aa: CASSQQKDINEQFF
CDR3nt: TGCGCCAGCAGCCAGCAGAAAGACATCAATGAGCAGTTCTTC

d_gene: TRBD2
v_gene: TRBV6-1
abundance: .
j_gene: TRBJ2-5
CDR3aa: CASSDLAGNQETQYF
CDR3nt: TGTGCCAGCAGTGACTTAGCGGGAAACCAAGAGACCCAGTACTTC

d_gene: TRBD1
v_gene: TRBV27
abundance: .
j_gene: TRBJ1-1
CDR3aa: CASRQGGGGTEAFF
CDR3nt: TGTGCCAGCCGCCAGGGGGGCGGAGGCACTGAAGCTTTCTTT

d_gene: TRBD2
v_gene: TRBV30
abundance: .
j_gene: TRBJ2-1
CDR3aa: CAWEGTSGSGNEQFF
CDR3nt: TGTGCCTGGGAAGGGACTAGCGGGAGTGGGAATGAGCAGTTCTTC

d_gene: .
v_gene: TRBV28
abundance: .
j_gene: TRBJ1-1
CDR3aa: CASGSGNTEAFF
CDR3nt: TGTGCCAGCGGTTCCGGGAACACTGAAGCTTTCTTT

d_gene: .
v_gene: TRBV19
abundance: medium-sized
j_gene: TRBJ1-1
CDR3aa: CASRLPGNTEAFF
CDR3nt: TGTGCCAGTAGACTTCCAGGTAACACTGAAGCTTTCTTT

d_gene: .
v_gene: TRBV6-1
abundance: .
j_gene: TRBJ2-7
CDR3aa: CASSENGIRWESSYEQYF
CDR3nt: TGTGCCAGCAGTGAAAATGGGATAAGGTGGGAGAGCTCCTACGAGCAGTACTTC

d_gene: TRBD1
v_gene: TRBV6-5
abundance: many
j_gene: TRBJ1-2
CDR3aa: CASSGQGGGSGYTF
CDR3nt: TGTGCCAGCAGTGGACAGGGGGGAGGGTCTGGCTACACCTTC

d_gene: TRBD1
v_gene: TRBV27
abundance: .
j_gene: TRBJ1-5
CDR3aa: CASSLMGTGSRQPQHF
CDR3nt: TGTGCCAGCAGTTTAATGGGGACAGGGAGTAGGCAGCCCCAGCATTTT

d_gene: .
v_gene: TRBV21-1
abundance: .
j_gene: TRBJ1-1
CDR3aa: CASSSKRPGQTVNTEAFF
CDR3nt: TGTGCCAGCAGCTCGAAACGGCCGGGACAGACGGTGAACACTGAAGCTTTCTTT

d_gene: .
v_gene: TRBV12-5
abundance: .
j_gene: TRBJ1-5
CDR3aa: CASGEGTSNQPQHF
CDR3nt: TGTGCTAGTGGCGAGGGGACAAGCAATCAGCCCCAGCATTTT